These T cell receptor beta chains were read from a single sample in a study of early T cells in non-severe SARS-CoV-2 infection. TCRdb re-called the 5' RACE reads with MiXCR, one entry per CDR3 protein. The sample consists of more than 25,000 distinct CDR3 sequences, roughly 9.7% of them appearing once. Input material: whole blood. These receptors originate from an adult who was a healthcare worker with PCR-confirmed SARS-CoV-2 infection or an uninfected control (not recorded which). CDR3s leave out the opening cysteine and the closing phenylalanine or tryptophan. Only some rows state a clone size, as once, few, many or a class for expanded clones.

len | v_gene | abundance | CDR3aa
12 | TRBV5-1 | many | ASSWADPTDTQY
12 | TRBV11-1 | few | ASSLDRDHTEAF
14 | TRBV4-3 | many | ASSRGQGSDSAKLF
13 | TRBV29-1 | many | SVVSVDRPSYEQY
12 | TRBV20-1 | many | SALDSQLNQPQH
14 | TRBV7-2 | many | ASSFDGGSYNSPLH
10 | TRBV6-1 | NA | ASSVGRGGYT
10 | TRBV20-1 | few | SAHRGNTEAF
13 | TRBV9 | many | ASSVGEGSQETQY
14 | TRBV4-3 | NA | ASSQGQGPQFDKQY
10 | TRBV10-3 | many | AISETAGELF
10 | TRBV7-8 | NA | ASSAGSYEQY
11 | TRBV10-3 | few | AISSDLNTEAF
12 | TRBV11-1 | few | ASSADRGRETQY
15 | TRBV19 | NA | ASSISYLAGGTGELF
12 | TRBV4-2 | NA | ASSQVAVDTEAF
15 | TRBV4-3 | many | ASSQTGTGNRLHGYT
12 | TRBV20-1 | NA | SARKGARTDTQY
12 | TRBV6-1 | NA | ASSRDYPQETQY
11 | TRBV18 | many | ASSQDSNQPQH
10 | TRBV3-1 | NA | ASSQAAGGYT
11 | TRBV7-6 | many | ASSLRGGREQY
10 | TRBV29-1 | few | SVAHRGTEAF
11 | TRBV7-3 | many | ASSLDGTGELF
10 | TRBV6-1 | many | ASTLVAGVQY
13 | TRBV6-2/TRBV6-3 | many | ASSRPIYSWTEAF
14 | TRBV7-2 | NA | ASSIYRIGTNEKLF
10 | TRBV2 | NA | ASSPPPETQY
12 | TRBV6-5 | once | ASSYRAGTGELF
11 | TRBV27 | NA | ASSIEGGEKLF
14 | TRBV7-6 | many | ASSQGAGMNTGELF
11 | TRBV2 | few | ASSERSAYEQY
13 | TRBV12-5 | many | ASGWGQGLSYEQY
9 | TRBV29-1 | NA | SYRDTGELF
11 | TRBV29-1 | NA | SVLGVSTDTQY
13 | TRBV7-2 | many | ASSSDPGGWNEQF
13 | TRBV20-1 | many | SANSGEAPGETQY
13 | TRBV12-5 | NA | ASGFPGSGSYEQY
14 | TRBV30 | many | AWSEGQAYSNQPQH
11 | TRBV20-1 | NA | SARDSPSGELF
13 | TRBV10-3 | many | AATETSSGTDTQY
11 | TRBV20-1 | NA | SARDTLGDTQY
16 | TRBV25-1 | NA | ASSDDGSNGLYTGELF
10 | TRBV29-1 | few | SVSQGTDTQY
13 | TRBV4-3 | few | ASSQGGQALETQY
11 | TRBV7-3 | many | ASSAGSSGELF
14 | TRBV3-1 | many | ASSGTGTHIYSPLH
13 | TRBV5-1 | many | ASSSQGAGNTEAF
18 | TRBV3-2 | few | ASSQDQRGDPGNVKETQY
16 | TRBV7-6 | NA | ASSSGLAGGFSTDTQY
11 | TRBV7-3 | many | ASSWGQGLEQY
13 | TRBV7-2 | many | ASSLLAGAINEQF
12 | TRBV5-1 | many | ASSLGKTTYEQY
12 | TRBV7-2 | NA | ASSFLQADTEAF